The sequence of this TCR beta chain was determined in a study of cytomegalovirus exposure and HLA in healthy donors. On this clone itself: Its matching antigen is unknown.

At collection, donors were nominally healthy, but unrecorded immune exposures were probable. Points from the study as a whole: In vitro, three CMV-associated chains proved specific for CMV antigens. A previous analysis found most TCR beta V segments productive roughly 87% or roughly 30% of the time. A classifier reportedly called cytomegalovirus status with high sensitivity and specificity.

PCR primers comprised 60 Vbeta and 13 Jbeta primers. Produced via immunoSEQ multiplex PCR; TCRdb's table is partial and in-frame only. The sample consists of 55,000 to 65,000 clones, approximately 75% of them appearing once. The CDR3 runs to 17 residues. CDR1 MRHNA and CDR2 SNTAGT come from the germline V gene. Trimming cost V 5 bases and J 3 bases, with 17 bases left between them. Sequencing was done on a sample of PBMCs. This TCR was recovered from a young man in good health and CMV-seropositive. The chain carries TRBV6-4 and TRBJ2-6, with a tentative D call TRBD1 (7 bases). CDR3 DNA: TGTGCCAGCAGTCCGGAGGGGGCAGCAGGTGGGGCCAACGTCCTGACTTTC. Its protein product is CASSPEGAAGGANVLTF.